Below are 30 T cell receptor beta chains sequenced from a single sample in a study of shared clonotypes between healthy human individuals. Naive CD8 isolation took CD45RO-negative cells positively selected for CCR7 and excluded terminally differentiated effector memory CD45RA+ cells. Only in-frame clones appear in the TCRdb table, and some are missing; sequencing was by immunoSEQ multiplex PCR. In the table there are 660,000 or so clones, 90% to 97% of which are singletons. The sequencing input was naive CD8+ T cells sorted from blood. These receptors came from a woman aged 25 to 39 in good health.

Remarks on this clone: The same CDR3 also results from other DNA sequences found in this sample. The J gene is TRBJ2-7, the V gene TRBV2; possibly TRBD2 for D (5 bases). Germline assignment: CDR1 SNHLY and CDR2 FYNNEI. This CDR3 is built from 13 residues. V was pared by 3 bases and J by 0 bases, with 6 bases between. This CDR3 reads CASSDRDSYEQYF. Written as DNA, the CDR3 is TGTGCCAGCAGTGACCGGGACTCCTACGAGCAGTACTTC.

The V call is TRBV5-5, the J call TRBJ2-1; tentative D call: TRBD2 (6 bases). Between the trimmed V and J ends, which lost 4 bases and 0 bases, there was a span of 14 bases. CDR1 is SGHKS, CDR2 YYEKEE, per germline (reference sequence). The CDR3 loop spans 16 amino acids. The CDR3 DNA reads TGTGCCAGCAGCCCAGGGACTTTGAGCTCCTACAATGAGCAGTTCTTC. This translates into CASSPGTLSSYNEQFF.

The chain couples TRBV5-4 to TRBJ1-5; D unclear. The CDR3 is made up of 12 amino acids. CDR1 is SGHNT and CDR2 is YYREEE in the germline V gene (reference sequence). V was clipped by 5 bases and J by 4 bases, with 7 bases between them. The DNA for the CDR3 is TGTGCCAGCAGTATCGGGAATCAGCCCCAGCATTTT. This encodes CASSIGNQPQHF.

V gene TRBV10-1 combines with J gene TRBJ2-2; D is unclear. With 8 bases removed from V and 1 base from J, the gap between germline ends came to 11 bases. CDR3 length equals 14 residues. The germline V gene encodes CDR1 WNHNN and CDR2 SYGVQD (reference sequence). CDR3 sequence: CASGQVGNTGELFF. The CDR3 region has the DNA TGCGCCAGCGGCCAGGTGGGGAACACCGGGGAGCTGTTTTTT.

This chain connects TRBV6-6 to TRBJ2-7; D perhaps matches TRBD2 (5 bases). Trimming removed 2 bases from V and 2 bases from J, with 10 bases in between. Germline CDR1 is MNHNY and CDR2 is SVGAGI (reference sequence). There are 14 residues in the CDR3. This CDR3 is CASSYGGGTYEQYF. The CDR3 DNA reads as TGTGCCAGCAGTTACGGCGGAGGCACCTACGAGCAGTACTTC.

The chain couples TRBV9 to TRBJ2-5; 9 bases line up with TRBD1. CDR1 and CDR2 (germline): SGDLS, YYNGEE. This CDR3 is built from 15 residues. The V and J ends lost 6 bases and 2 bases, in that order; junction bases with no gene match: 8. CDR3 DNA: TGTGCCAGCACCTCACAGGGGGCAGATCAAGAGACCCAGTACTTC. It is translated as CASTSQGADQETQYF.

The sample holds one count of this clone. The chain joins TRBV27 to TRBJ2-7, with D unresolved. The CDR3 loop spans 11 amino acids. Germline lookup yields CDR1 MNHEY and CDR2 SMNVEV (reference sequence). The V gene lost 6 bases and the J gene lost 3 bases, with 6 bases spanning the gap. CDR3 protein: CASRTLYEQYF. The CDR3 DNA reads TGTGCCAGCAGGACCCTCTACGAGCAGTACTTC.

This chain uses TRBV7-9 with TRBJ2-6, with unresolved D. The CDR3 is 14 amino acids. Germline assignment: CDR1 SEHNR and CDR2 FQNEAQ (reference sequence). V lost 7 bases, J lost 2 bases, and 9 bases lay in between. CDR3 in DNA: TGTGCCAGCACCAATAAAGCTGGGGCCAACGTCCTGACTTTC. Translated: CASTNKAGANVLTF.

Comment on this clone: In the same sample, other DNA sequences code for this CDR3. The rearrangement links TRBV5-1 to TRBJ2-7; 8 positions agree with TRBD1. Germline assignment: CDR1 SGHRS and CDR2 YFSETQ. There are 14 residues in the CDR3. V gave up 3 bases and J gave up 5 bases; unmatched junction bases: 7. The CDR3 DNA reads TGCGCCAGCAGCTCCGGACAGGGCAGGGACGAGCAGTACTTC. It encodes CASSSGQGRDEQYF.

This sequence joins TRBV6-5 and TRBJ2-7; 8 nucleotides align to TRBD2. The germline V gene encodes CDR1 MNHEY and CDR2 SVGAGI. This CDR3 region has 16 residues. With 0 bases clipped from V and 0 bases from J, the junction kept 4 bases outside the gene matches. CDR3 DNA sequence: TGTGCCAGCAGTTACTCGATGGCGGGGGGCTCCTACGAGCAGTACTTC. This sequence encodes CASSYSMAGGSYEQYF.

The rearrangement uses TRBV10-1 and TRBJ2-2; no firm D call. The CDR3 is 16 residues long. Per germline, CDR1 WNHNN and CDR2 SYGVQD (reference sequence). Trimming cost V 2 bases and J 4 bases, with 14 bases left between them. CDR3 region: CASSEVSTSSTGELFF. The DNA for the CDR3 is TGCGCCAGCAGTGAGGTTAGCACAAGCAGCACCGGGGAGCTGTTTTTT.

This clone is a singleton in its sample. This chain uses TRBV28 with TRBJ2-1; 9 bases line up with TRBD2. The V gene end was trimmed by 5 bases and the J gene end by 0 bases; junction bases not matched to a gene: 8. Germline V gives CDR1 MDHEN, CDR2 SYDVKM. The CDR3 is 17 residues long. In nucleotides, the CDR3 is TGTGCCAGCAGTACACGGACTAGCGTATACTCCTACAATGAGCAGTTCTTC. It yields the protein CASSTRTSVYSYNEQFF.

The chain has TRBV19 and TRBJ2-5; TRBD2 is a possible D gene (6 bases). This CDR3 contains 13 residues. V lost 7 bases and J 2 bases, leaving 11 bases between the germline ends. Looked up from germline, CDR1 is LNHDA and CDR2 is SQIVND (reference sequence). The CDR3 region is CASMGREQETQYF. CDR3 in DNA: TGTGCCAGTATGGGGCGGGAACAAGAGACCCAGTACTTC.

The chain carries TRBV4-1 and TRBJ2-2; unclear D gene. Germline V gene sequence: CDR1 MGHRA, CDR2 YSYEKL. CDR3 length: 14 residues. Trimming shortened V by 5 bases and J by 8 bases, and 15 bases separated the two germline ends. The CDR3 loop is CASSEIRGSGELFF. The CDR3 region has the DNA TGCGCCAGCAGCGAGATCCGAGGATCGGGGGAGCTGTTTTTT.

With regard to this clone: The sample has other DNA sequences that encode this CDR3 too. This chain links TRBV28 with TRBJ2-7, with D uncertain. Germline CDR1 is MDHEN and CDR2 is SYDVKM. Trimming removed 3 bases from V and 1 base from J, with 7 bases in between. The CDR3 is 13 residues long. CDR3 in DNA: TGTGCCAGCAGTTTTATGGAGTCCTACGAGCAGTACTTC. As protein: CASSFMESYEQYF.

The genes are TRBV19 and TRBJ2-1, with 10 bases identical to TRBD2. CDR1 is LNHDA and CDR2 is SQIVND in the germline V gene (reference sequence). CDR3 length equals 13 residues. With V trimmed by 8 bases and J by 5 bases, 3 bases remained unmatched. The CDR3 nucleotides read TGTGCCAGTCTAGCGGGAGACCACAATGAGCAGTTCTTC. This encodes CASLAGDHNEQFF.

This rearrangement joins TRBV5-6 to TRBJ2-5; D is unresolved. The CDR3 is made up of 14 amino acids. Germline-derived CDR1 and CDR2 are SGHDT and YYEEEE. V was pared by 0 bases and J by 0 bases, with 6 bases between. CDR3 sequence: CASSLESYQETQYF. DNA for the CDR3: TGTGCCAGCAGCTTGGAAAGCTACCAAGAGACCCAGTACTTC.

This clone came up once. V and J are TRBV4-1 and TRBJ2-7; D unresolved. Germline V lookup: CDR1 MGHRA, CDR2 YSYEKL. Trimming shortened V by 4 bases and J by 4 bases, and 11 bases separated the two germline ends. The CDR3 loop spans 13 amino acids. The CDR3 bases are TGCGCCAGCAGCCCCACTTTGAGGTACGAGCAGTACTTC. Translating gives CASSPTLRYEQYF.

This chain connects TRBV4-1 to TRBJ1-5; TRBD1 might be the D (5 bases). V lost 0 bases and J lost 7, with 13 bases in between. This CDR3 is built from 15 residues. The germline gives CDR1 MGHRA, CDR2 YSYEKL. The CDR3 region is CASSQDRGVTQPQHF. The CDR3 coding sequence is TGCGCCAGCAGCCAAGATAGAGGGGTAACCCAGCCCCAGCATTTT.

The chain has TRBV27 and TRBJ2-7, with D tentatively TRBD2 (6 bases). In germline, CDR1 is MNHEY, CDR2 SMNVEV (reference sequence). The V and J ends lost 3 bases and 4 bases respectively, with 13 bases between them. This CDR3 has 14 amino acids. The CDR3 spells CASSLGGTKYEQYF. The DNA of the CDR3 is TGTGCCAGCAGTTTGGGGGGTACCAAATACGAGCAGTACTTC.

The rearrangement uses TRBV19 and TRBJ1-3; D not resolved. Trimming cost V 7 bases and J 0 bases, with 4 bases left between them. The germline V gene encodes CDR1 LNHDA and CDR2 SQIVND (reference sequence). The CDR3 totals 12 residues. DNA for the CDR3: TGTGCCAGTATGTTCTCTGGAAACACCATATATTTT. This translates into CASMFSGNTIYF.

The CDR3 DNA follows: TGTGCCACCAGCGGAATAACGGGTCTTTCAGGGAGTTCCTACGAGCAGTACTTC. It encodes CATSGITGLSGSSYEQYF. This sequence joins TRBV15 and TRBJ2-7; D may be TRBD1 or TRBD2 (5 bases each). The CDR3 is made up of 18 amino acids. The V gene lost 5 bases and the J gene lost 1 base, with 24 bases spanning the gap. Germline lookup yields CDR1 LNHNV and CDR2 YYDKDF (reference sequence).

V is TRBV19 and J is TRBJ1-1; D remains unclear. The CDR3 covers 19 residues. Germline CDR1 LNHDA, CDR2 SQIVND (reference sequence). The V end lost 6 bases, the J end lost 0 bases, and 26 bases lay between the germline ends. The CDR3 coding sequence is TGTGCCAGTAGCCCCCAAGCCACAAAAGACTTAAACATGAACACTGAAGCTTTCTTT. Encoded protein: CASSPQATKDLNMNTEAFF.

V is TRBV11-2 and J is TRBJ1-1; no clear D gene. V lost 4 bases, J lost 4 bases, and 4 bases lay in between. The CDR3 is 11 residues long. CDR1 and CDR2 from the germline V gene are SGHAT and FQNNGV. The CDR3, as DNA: TGTGCCAGCAGCTCCTTCACTGAAGCTTTCTTT. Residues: CASSSFTEAFF.

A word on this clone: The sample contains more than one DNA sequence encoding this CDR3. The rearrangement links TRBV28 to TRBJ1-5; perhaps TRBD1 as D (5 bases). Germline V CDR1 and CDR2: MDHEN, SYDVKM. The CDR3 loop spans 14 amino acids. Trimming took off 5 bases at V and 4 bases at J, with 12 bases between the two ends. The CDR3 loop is CASSPRQRNQPQHF. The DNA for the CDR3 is TGTGCCAGCAGTCCTAGACAGAGAAATCAGCCCCAGCATTTT.

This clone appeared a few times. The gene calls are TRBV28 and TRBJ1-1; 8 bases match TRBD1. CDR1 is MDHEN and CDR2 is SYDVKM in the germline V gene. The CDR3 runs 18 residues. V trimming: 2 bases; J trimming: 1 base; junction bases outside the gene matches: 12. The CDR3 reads CASSLGTLRGQPNTEAFF. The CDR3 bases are TGTGCCAGCAGTTTAGGGACACTCAGGGGGCAGCCGAACACTGAAGCTTTCTTT. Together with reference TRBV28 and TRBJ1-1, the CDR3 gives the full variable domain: DVKVTQSSRYLVKRTGEKVFLECVQDMDHENMFWYRQDPGLGLRLIYFSYDVKMKEKGDIPEGYSVSREKKERFSLILESASTNQTSMYLCASSLGTLRGQPNTEAFFGQGTRLTVV.

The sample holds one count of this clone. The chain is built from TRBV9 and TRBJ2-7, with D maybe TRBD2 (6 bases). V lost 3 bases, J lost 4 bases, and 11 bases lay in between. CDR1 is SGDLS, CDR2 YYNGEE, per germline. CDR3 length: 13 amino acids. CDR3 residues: CASSGGLGYEQYF. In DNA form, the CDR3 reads TGTGCCAGCAGCGGGGGACTGGGTTACGAGCAGTACTTC.

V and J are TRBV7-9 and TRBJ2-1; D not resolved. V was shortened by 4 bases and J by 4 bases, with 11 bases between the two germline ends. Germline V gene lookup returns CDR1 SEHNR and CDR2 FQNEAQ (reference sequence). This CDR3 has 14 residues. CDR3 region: CASSSTTNYNEQFF. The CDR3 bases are TGTGCCAGCAGCTCCACTACCAATTACAATGAGCAGTTCTTC.

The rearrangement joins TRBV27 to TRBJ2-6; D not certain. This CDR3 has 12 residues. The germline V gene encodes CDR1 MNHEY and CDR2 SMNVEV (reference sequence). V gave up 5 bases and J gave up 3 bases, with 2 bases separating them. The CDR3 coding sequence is TGTGCCAGCAGTCATGGGGCCAACGTCCTGACTTTC. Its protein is CASSHGANVLTF. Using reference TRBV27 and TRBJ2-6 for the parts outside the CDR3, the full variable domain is EAQVTQNPRYLITVTGKKLTVTCSQNMNHEYMSWYRQDPGLGLRQIYYSMNVEVTDKGDVPEGYKVSRKEKRNFPLILESPSPNQTSLYFCASSHGANVLTFGAGSRLTVL.

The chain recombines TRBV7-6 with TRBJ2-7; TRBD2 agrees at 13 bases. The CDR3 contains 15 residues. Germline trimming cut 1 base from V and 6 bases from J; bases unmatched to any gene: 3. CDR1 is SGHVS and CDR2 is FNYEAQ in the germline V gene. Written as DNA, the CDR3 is TGTGCCAGCAGCTTAGAACTAGCGGGAGGGGGCGAGCAGTACTTC. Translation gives CASSLELAGGGEQYF. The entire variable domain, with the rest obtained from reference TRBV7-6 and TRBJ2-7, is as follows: GAGVSQSPRYKVTKRGQDVALRCDPISGHVSLYWYRQALGQGPEFLTYFNYEAQQDKSGLPNDRFSAERPEGSISTLTIQRTEQRDSAMYRCASSLELAGGGEQYFGPGTRLTVT.